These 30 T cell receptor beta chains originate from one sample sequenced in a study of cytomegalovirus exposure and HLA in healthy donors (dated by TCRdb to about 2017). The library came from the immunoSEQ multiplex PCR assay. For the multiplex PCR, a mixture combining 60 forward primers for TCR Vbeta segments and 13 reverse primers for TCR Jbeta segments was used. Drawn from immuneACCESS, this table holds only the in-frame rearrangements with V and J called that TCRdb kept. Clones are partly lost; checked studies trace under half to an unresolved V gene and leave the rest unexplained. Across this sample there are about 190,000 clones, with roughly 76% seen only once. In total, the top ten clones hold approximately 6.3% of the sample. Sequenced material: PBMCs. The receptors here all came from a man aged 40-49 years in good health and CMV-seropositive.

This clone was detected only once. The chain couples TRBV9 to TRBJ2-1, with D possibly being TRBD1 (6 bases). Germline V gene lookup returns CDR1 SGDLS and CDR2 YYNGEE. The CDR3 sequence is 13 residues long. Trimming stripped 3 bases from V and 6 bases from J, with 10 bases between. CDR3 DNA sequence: TGTGCCAGCAGCGCCTTACAGGGCAATGAGCAGTTCTTC. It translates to CASSALQGNEQFF.

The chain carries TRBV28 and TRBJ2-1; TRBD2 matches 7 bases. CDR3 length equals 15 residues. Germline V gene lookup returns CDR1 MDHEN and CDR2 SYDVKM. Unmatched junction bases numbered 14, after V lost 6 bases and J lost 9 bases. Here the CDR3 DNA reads TGTGCCAGCAGCCTAACACCGGGACTATCGGGTGAGCAGTTCTTC. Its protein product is CASSLTPGLSGEQFF.

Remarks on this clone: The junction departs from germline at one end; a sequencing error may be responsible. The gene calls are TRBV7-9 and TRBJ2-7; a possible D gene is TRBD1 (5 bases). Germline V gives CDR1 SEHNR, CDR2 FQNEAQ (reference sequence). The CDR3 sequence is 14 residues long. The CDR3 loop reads CASGFDRSPDEQYF. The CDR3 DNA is TGTGCCAGCGGCTTCGACAGATCCCCCGACGAGCAGTACTTC.

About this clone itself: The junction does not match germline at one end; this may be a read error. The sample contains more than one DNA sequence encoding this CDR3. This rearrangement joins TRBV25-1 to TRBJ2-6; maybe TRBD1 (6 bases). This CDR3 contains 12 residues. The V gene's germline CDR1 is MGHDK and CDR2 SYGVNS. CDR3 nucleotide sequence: TGTGCCGTCCAATCAGGGGCCAATGTCCTGACTTTC. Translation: CAVQSGANVLTF.

The CDR3 sequence: CASSLAQGRTDTQYF. DNA for the CDR3: TGTGCCAGCAGCTTGGCCCAGGGGCGGACGGATACGCAGTATTTT. The chain carries TRBV5-4 and TRBJ2-3; D is perhaps TRBD1 (6 bases). CDR1 is SGHNT and CDR2 is YYREEE in the germline V gene (reference sequence). This CDR3 has 15 amino acids. V was clipped by 0 bases and J by 6 bases, with 14 bases between them.

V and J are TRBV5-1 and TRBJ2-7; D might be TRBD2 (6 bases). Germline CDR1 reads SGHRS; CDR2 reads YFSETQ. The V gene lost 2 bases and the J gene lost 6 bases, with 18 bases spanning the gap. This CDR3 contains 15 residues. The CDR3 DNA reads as TGCGCCAGCAGCTTAACGAGACTAGGGGCCTTCGAGCAGTACTTC. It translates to CASSLTRLGAFEQYF.

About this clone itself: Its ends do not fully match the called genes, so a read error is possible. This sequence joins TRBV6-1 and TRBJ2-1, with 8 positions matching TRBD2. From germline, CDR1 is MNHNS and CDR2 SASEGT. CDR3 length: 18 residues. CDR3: CASREGLGSGVGYNEQFF. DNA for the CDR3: TGTGCCAGCAGAGAAGGGTTAGGTAGCGGGGTGGGGTACAATGAGCAGTTCTTC.

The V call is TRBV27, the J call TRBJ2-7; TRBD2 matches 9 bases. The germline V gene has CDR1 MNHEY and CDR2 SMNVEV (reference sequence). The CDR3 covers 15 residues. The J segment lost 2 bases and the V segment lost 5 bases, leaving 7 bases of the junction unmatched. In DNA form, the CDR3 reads TGTGCCAGCAGTGCAGCGGGGGGAACCACCTACGAGCAGTACTTC. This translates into CASSAAGGTTYEQYF.

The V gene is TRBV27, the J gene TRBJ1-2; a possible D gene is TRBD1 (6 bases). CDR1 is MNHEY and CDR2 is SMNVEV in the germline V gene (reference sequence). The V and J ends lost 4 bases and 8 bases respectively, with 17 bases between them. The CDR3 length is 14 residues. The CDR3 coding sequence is TGTGCCAGCAGTTATTCCGGACAGATCTACGGCTACACCTTC. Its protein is CASSYSGQIYGYTF.

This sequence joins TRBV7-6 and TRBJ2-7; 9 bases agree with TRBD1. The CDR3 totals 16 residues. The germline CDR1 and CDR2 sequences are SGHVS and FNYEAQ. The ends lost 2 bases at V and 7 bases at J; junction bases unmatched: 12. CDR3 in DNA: TGTGCCAGCAGCTTAAACGTTGGGACAGGGATGGGAGAGCAGTACTTC. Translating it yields CASSLNVGTGMGEQYF.

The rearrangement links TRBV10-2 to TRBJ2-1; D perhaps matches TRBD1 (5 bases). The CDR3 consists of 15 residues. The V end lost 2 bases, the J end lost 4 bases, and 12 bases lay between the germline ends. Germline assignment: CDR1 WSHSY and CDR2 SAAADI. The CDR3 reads CASSEGARTYNEQFF. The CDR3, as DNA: TGCGCCAGCAGTGAGGGCGCTAGGACATACAATGAGCAGTTCTTC.

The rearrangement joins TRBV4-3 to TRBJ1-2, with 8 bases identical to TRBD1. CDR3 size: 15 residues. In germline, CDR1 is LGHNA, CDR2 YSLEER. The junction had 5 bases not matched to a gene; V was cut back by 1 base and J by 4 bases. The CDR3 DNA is TGCGCCAGCAGCCAAGGGATAGGGACAGGCTATGGCTACACCTTC. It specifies CASSQGIGTGYGYTF.

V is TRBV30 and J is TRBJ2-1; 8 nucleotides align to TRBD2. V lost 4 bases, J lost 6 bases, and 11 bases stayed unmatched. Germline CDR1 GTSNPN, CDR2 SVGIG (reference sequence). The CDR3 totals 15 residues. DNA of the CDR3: TGTGCCTGGAACGGACTAGCCAGTCTCTTCAATGAGCAGTTCTTC. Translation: CAWNGLASLFNEQFF.

CDR3: CASSPFGAGALLQYF. CDR3 coding DNA: TGTGCCAGCAGCCCGTTCGGAGCGGGGGCCCTATTGCAGTACTTC. The chain employs TRBV7-9 and TRBJ2-7, with 8 bases that match TRBD2. Germline-derived CDR1 and CDR2 are SEHNR and FQNEAQ (reference sequence). The CDR3 runs to 15 residues. J gave up 9 bases and V 5 bases, and 15 bases lay outside the gene matches.

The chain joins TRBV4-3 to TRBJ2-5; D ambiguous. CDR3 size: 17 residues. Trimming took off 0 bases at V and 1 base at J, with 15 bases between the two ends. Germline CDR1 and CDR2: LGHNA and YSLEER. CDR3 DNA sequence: TGCGCCAGCAGCCAAGATGCGGCGTCAGATTTCCAAGAGACCCAGTACTTC. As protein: CASSQDAASDFQETQYF.

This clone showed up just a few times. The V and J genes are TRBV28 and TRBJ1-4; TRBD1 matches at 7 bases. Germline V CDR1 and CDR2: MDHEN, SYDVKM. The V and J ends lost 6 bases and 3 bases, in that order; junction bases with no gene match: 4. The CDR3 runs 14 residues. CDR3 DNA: TGTGCCAGCAGCTCTACAGGGGCTAATGAAAAACTGTTTTTT. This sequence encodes CASSSTGANEKLFF.

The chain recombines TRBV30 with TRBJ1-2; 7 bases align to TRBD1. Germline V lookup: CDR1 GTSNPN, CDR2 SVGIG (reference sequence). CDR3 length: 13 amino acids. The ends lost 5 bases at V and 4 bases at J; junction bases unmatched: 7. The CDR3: CAWQGGFGYGYTF. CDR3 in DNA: TGTGCCTGGCAAGGGGGCTTCGGCTATGGCTACACCTTC.

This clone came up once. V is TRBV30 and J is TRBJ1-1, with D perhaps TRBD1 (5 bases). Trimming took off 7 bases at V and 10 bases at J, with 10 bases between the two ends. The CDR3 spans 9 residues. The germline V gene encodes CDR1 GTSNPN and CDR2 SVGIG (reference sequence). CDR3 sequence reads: CAYGHPAFF. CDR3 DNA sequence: TGTGCCTACGGACACCCAGCTTTCTTT.

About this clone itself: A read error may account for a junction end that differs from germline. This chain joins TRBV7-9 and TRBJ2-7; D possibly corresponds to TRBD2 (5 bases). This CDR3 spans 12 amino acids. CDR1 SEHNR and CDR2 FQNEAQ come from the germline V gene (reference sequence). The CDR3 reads CSSSAGSYEQYF. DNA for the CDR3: TGTTCCAGCAGTGCGGGTTCCTACGAGCAGTACTTC.

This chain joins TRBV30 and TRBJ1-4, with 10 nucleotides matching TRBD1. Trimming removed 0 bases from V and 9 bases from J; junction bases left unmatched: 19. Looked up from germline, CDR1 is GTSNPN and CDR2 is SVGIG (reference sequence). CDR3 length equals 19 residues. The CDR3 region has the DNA TGTGCCTGGAGTGTACGTCGACAGGGGGCCTCCAATTTCGCCAAAAAACTGTTTTTT. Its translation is CAWSVRRQGASNFAKKLFF.

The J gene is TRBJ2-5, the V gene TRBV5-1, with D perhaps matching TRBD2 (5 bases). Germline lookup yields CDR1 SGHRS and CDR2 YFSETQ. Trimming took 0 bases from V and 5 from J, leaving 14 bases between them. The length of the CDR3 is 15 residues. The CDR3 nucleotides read TGCGCCAGCAGCTTGGTACCCCTAGCTCTGGAGACCCAGTACTTC. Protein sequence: CASSLVPLALETQYF.

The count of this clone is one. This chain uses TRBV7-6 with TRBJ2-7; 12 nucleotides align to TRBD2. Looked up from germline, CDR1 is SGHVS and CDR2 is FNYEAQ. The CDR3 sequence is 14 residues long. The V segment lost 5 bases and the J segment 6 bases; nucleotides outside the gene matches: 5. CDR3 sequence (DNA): TGTGCCAGCAGCCCATGGACTAGCGGGGCCGAGCAGTACTTC. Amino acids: CASSPWTSGAEQYF.

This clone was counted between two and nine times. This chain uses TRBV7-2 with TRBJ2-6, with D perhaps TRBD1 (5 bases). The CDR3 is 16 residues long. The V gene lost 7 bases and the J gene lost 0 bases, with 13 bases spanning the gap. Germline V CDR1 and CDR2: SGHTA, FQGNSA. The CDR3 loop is CASKQAGRSGANVLTF. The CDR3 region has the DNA TGTGCCAGCAAACAAGCAGGGCGCTCTGGGGCCAACGTCCTGACTTTC.

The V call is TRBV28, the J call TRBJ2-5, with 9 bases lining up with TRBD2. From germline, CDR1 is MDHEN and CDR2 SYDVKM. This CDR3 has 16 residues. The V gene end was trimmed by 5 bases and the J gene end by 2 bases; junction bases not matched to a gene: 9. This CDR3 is CASSALAGALQETQYF. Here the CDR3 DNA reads TGTGCCAGCAGTGCATTAGCGGGGGCCCTTCAAGAGACCCAGTACTTC.

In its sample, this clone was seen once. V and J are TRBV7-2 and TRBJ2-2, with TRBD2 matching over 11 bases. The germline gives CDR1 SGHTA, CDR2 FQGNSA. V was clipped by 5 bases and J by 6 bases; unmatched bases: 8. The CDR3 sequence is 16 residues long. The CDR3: CASSPRGTSGAGELFF. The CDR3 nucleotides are TGTGCCAGCAGCCCCCGGGGGACTAGCGGCGCCGGGGAGCTGTTTTTT.

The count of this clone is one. This CDR3 is CASTAAGMEPQHF. The CDR3 region has the DNA TGTGCCAGTACCGCGGCCGGGATGGAGCCCCAGCATTTT. The V call is TRBV19, the J call TRBJ1-5, with no clear D. The CDR3 is 13 amino acids. The germline V gene has CDR1 LNHDA and CDR2 SQIVND (reference sequence). Trimming took 7 bases from V and 8 from J, leaving 15 bases between them. The complete variable domain, with remaining parts taken from reference TRBV19 and TRBJ1-5, reads DGGITQSPKYLFRKEGQNVTLSCEQNLNHDAMYWYRQDPGQGLRLIYYSQIVNDFQKGDIAEGYSVSREKKESFPLTVTSAQKNPTAFYLCASTAAGMEPQHFGDGTRLSIL.

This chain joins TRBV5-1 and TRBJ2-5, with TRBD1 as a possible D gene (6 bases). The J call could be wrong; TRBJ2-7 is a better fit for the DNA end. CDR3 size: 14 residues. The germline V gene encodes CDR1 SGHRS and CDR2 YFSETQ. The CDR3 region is CASSLAGTTYEQYF. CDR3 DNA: TGCGCCAGCAGCTTGGCCGGGACAACCTACGAGCAGTACTTC.

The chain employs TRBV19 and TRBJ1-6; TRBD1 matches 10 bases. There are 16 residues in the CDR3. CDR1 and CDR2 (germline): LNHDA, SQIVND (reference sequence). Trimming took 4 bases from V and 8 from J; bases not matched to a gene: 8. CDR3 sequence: CASSTRQGAWDSPLHF. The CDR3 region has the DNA TGTGCCAGTAGTACGAGACAGGGGGCCTGGGATTCACCCCTCCACTTT.

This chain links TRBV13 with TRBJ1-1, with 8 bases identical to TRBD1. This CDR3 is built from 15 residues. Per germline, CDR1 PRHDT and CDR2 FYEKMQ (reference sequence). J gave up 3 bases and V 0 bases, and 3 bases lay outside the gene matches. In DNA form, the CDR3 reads TGTGCCAGCAGCTTAGGGGGCAGGGGGCACACTGAAGCTTTCTTT. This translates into CASSLGGRGHTEAFF.

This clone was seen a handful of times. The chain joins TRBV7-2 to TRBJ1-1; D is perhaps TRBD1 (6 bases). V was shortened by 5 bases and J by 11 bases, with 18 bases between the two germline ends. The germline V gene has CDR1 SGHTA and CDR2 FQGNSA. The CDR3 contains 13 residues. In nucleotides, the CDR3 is TGTGCCAGCAGCCCAGCGCCTTTGAGGGGGGCTTTCTTT. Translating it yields CASSPAPLRGAFF.